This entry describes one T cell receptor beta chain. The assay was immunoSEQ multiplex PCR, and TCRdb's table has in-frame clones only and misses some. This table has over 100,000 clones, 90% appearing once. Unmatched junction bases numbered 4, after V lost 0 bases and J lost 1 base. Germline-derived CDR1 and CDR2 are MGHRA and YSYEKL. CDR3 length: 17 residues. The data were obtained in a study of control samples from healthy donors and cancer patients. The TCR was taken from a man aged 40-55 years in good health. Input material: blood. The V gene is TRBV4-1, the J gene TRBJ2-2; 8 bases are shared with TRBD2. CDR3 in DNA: TGCGCCAGCAGCCAAGAGTCGGGGGGGATGAACACCGGGGAGCTGTTTTTT. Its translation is CASSQESGGMNTGELFF.